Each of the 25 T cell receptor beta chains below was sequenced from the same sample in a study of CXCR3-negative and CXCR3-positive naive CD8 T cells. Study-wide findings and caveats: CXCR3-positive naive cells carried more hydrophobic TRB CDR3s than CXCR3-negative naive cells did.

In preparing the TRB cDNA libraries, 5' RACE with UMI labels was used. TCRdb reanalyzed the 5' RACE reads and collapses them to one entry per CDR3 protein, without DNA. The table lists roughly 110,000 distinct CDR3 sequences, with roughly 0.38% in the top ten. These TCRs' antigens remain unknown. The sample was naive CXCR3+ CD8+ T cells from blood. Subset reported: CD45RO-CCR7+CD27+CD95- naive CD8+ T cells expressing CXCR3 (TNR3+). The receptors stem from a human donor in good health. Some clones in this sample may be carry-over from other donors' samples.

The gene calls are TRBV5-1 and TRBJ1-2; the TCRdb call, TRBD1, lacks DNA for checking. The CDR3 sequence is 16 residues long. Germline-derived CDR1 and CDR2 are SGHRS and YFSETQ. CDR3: CASSLEWGLDYYGYTF.

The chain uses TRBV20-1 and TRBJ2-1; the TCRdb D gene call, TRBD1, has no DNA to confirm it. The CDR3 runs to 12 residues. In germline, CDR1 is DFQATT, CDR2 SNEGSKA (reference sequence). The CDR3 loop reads CSARERGFEQFF.

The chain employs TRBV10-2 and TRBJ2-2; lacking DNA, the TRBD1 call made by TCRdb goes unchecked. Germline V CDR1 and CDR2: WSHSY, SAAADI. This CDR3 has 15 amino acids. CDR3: CASSGRGVGPGELFF.

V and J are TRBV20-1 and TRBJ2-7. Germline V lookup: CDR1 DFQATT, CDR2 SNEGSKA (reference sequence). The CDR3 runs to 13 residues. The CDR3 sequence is CSARVRETYEQYF.

CDR3 sequence reads: CASSPEQGAYEQYF. The chain couples TRBV4-1 to TRBJ2-7; the TRBD1 assignment by TCRdb is unverifiable without DNA. The CDR3 consists of 14 residues. From germline, CDR1 is MGHRA and CDR2 YSYEKL.

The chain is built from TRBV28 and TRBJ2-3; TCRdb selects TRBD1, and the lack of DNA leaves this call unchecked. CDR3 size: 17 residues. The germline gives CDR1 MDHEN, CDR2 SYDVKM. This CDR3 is CASSLSSSRDPTDTQYF.

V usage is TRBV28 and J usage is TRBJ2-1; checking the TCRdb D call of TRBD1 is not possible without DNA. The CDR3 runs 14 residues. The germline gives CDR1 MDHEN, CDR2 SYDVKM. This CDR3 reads CASSFPGMGNEQFF.

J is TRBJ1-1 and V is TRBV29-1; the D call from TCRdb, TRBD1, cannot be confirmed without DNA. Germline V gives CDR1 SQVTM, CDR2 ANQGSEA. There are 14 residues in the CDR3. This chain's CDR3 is CSGDRGGQGAEAFF.

CDR3: CASSLTGGYGYTF. The chain carries TRBV28 and TRBJ1-2; TCRdb's D call, TRBD1, is unchecked because there is no DNA. This CDR3 has 13 amino acids. Germline V lookup: CDR1 MDHEN, CDR2 SYDVKM.

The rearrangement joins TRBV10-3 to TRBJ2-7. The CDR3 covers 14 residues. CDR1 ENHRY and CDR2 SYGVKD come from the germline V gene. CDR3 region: CAIREVGSSYEQYF.

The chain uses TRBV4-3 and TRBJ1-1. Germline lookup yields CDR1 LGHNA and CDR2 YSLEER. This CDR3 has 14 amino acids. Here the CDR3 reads CASSQDMEGTEAFF.

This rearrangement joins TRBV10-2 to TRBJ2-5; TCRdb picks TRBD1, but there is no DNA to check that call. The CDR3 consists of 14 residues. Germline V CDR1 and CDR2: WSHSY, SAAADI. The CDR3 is CASRQGEIQETQYF.

CDR3 sequence reads: CASSLERGGAADNEQFF. The genes are TRBV7-9 and TRBJ2-1; as DNA is missing, the TRBD2 call by TCRdb cannot be tested. The CDR3 consists of 17 residues. Germline lookup yields CDR1 SEHNR and CDR2 FQNEAQ (reference sequence).

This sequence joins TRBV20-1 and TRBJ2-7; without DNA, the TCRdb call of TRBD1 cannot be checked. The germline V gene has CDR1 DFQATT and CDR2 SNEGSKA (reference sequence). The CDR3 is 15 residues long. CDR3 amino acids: CSAPPGQQMNYEQYF.

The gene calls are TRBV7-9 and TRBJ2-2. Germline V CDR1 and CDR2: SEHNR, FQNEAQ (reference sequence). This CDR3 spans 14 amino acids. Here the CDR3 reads CASSFAAGPGELFF.

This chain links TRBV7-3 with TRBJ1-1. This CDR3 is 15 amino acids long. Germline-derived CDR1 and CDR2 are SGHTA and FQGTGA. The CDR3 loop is CASSLTGSANTEAFF.

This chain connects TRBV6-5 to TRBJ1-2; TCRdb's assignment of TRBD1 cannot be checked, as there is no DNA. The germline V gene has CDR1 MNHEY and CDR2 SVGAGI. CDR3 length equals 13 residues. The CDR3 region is CASRTTRQQGYTF.

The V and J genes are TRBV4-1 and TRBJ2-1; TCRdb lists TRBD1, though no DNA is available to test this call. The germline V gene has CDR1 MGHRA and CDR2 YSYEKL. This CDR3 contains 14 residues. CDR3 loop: CASSQVGQNNEQFF.

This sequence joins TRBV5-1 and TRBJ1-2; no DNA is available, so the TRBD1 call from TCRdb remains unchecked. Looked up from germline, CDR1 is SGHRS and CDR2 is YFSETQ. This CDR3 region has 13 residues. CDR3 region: CASSLEQGFGYTF.

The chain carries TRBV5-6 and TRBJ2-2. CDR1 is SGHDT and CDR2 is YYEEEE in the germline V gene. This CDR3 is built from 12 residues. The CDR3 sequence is CASSFWAGELFF.

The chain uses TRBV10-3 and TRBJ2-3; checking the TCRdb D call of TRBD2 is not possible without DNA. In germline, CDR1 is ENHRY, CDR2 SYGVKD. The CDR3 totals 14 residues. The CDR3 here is CAISELADTDTQYF.

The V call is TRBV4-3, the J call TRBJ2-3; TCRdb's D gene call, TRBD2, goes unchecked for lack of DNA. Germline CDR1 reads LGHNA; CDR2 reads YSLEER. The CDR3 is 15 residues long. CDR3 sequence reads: CASSQRLAGSDTQYF.

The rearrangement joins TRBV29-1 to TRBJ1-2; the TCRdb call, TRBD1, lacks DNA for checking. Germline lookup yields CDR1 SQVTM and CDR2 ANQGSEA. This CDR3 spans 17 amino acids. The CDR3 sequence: CSVEDLTGGQDLDGYTF.

The CDR3 here is CASSLTVSNYGYTF. The chain is built from TRBV5-6 and TRBJ1-2. CDR3 length equals 14 residues. Per the germline V gene, CDR1 is SGHDT and CDR2 is YYEEEE.

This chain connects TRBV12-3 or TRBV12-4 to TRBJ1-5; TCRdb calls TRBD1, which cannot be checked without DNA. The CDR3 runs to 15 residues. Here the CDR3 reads CASTSATGLDQPQHF.